This T cell receptor (beta chain) appears in the sequencing data of a study of blood T cell repertoires in COVID-19. Method: immunoSEQ multiplex PCR; TCRdb's copy keeps in-frame clones and lacks some. Seen here are hundreds of thousands of clones, approximately 88% observed once, and the top ten hold 6.9%. V was clipped by 5 bases and J by 6 bases, with 16 bases between them. Germline CDR1 MNHEY, CDR2 SMNVEV (reference sequence). The CDR3 runs 14 residues. What was sequenced was peripheral blood. The receptor comes from a woman younger than 45 who had recovered from COVID-19. The chain couples TRBV27 to TRBJ1-1, with D possibly matching TRBD1 (6 bases). CDR3 nucleotide sequence: TGTGCCAGCAGTCCGCAGGGGTTCAAGGCTGAAGCTTTCTTT. It encodes CASSPQGFKAEAFF.